The rows below give T cell receptor beta chains drawn from one sample of a study of Ad26.COV2.S vaccination and SARS-CoV-2 variants. Method: immunoSEQ multiplex PCR; TCRdb's copy keeps in-frame clones and lacks some. The table records approximately 350,000 clones, about 80% of them present only once. The starting material was peripheral blood, obtained in a trial of Ad26.COV2.S vaccine versus placebo. These receptors were obtained from a person aged 18 to 59 who received the Ad26.COV2.S COVID-19 vaccine or a placebo. CDR3s include the opening cysteine and the closing phenylalanine or tryptophan. The D gene is left open where the match is weak. Where a row states a size, it is once, few, many or the class of an expanded clone; other rows omit it.

J gene | D gene | clone size | V gene | CDR3 DNA | CDR3 protein
TRBJ2-5 | - | - | TRBV5-1 | TGCGCCAGCAGCTTGGCCATCGGGGCAGGATGGTCGTCGGAAGCCGAGACCCAGTACTTC | CASSLAIGAGWSSEAETQYF
TRBJ2-7 | - | - | TRBV7-2 | TGTGCCAGCAGCTTAGCGCAACGTAGCGAGCAGTACTTC | CASSLAQRSEQYF
TRBJ1-1 | TRBD1 | - | TRBV6-4 | TGTGCCAGCAGCAAGGACAGGGCGAGATGGACTGAAGCTTTCTTT | CASSKDRARWTEAFF
TRBJ1-2 | TRBD1 | few | TRBV5-4 | TGTGCCAGCAGCCCGGGACAGGGAGTCTATGGCTACACCTTC | CASSPGQGVYGYTF
TRBJ1-1 | TRBD1 | - | TRBV11-2 | TGTGCCAGCAGCCCTGGACAGGGCGACACTGAAGCTTTCTTT | CASSPGQGDTEAFF
TRBJ2-1 | - | - | TRBV15 | TGTGCCACCAGCAGAGATCTGGATTTAGTGGGGGAGCAGTTCTTC | CATSRDLDLVGEQFF
TRBJ1-3 | - | - | TRBV12-3/TRBV12-4 | TGTGCCAGCAGTGACCGACCGGGACTGCTGAATTTT | CASSDRPGLLNF
TRBJ2-2 | - | - | TRBV5-1 | TGCGCCAGCAGCTTGGCGGGGCCCGACACCGGGGAGCTGTTTTTT | CASSLAGPDTGELFF
TRBJ2-5 | TRBD2 | - | TRBV7-3 | TGTGCCAGCAGCTTCGGGGGGGCCGGAGAGACCCAGTACTTC | CASSFGGAGETQYF
TRBJ2-7 | - | - | TRBV7-2 | TGTGCCAGCAGCGTCCTTCTGGGCGAGCAGTACTTC | CASSVLLGEQYF
TRBJ2-1 | TRBD2 | - | TRBV18 | TGTGCCAGCTCACCAGGGAGGGCACGCAATGAGCAGTTCTTC | CASSPGRARNEQFF
TRBJ1-2 | TRBD1 | - | TRBV5-1 | TGCGCCAGCAGCACCGGACAGGACATAATACGCGGCTACACCTTC | CASSTGQDIIRGYTF
TRBJ1-6 | - | - | TRBV6-5 | TGTGCCAGCATCACTAAGGTCTGGGCCGGTTCACCCCTCCACTTT | CASITKVWAGSPLHF
TRBJ1-2 | TRBD1 | - | TRBV25-1 | TGTGCCAGCAGCGATAGGACAGGGGTGGGCTACACCTTC | CASSDRTGVGYTF
TRBJ1-1 | - | once | TRBV14 | TGTGCCAGCAGCGCTCAAAGGCTAGAAGCTTTCTTT | CASSAQRLEAFF
TRBJ2-7 | TRBD2 | - | TRBV7-2 | TGTGCCAGCAGCTCCTCGGGGGGGGACTCCTACGAGCAGTACTTC | CASSSSGGDSYEQYF
TRBJ2-1 | - | - | TRBV19 | TGTGCCAGTAGTATGCCAGGGGGGGATGAGCAGTTCTTC | CASSMPGGDEQFF
TRBJ2-3 | - | few | TRBV15 | TGTGCCACCAGCGTAAGGACTCGATCTACGCAGTATTTT | CATSVRTRSTQYF
TRBJ1-1 | - | - | TRBV7-9 | TGTGCCAGCAGCTTAGCGGGTCCAAATGAAGCTTTCTTT | CASSLAGPNEAFF
TRBJ2-7 | TRBD2 | - | TRBV11-3 | TGTGCCAGCAGCTTAGATAGCGGGAGGGCCTACGAGCAGTACTTC | CASSLDSGRAYEQYF
TRBJ1-5 | - | - | TRBV19 | TGTGCCAGTACCATGGGGGGGGGCGCGGGTCAGCCCCAGCATTTT | CASTMGGGAGQPQHF
TRBJ1-1 | - | - | TRBV5-4 | TGTGCCAGCAGCTACCTTGGCTCGAACACTGAAGCTTTCTTT | CASSYLGSNTEAFF
TRBJ2-4 | - | - | TRBV18 | TGTGCCAGCTCACCACCCTCCCTTGGAGGAAACATTCAGTACTTC | CASSPPSLGGNIQYF
TRBJ1-1 | - | - | TRBV7-9 | TGTGCCAGCAGCTTAAATCGACAGAACACTGAAGCTTTCTTT | CASSLNRQNTEAFF
TRBJ2-1 | TRBD1 | - | TRBV9 | TGTGCCAGCAGCCCACGGGGACAGCAATACAATGAGCAGTTCTTC | CASSPRGQQYNEQFF
TRBJ2-7 | - | - | TRBV19 | TGTGCCAGTAGTATTGGACACCTCGAGCAGTACTTC | CASSIGHLEQYF
TRBJ2-5 | TRBD2 | - | TRBV7-8 | TGTGCCAGCAGCCCCCTAGCGGGGGTGTGGCAAGAGACCCAGTACTTC | CASSPLAGVWQETQYF
TRBJ2-1 | - | - | TRBV4-1 | TGCGCCAGCAGCCAAGGTTCTGATCGTGAGCAGTTCTTC | CASSQGSDREQFF
TRBJ2-5 | TRBD2 | once | TRBV5-6 | TGTGCCAGCAGCTGGGATAGCGGGGGGGCAACAGAGACCCAGTACTTC | CASSWDSGGATETQYF
TRBJ2-7 | - | - | TRBV12-3/TRBV12-4 | TGTGCCAGCAGTTTAGCGTCCTCCTACGAGCAGTACTTC | CASSLASSYEQYF
TRBJ2-1 | - | - | TRBV3-1/TRBV3-2 | TGTGCCAGCAGCCCCCGACATTCCTACAATGAGCAGTTCTTC | CASSPRHSYNEQFF
TRBJ1-2 | TRBD1 | - | TRBV9 | TGTGCCAGCAGCTCCCGCCGGGACAGCGGGGGGAACTATGGCTACACCTTC | CASSSRRDSGGNYGYTF
TRBJ2-7 | - | - | TRBV23-1 | TGCGCCAGCAGTCGAAGACGGGGTAGGCAGTACTTC | CASSRRRGRQYF
TRBJ2-7 | TRBD2 | - | TRBV7-2 | TGTGCCAGCAGCTTACGACGGGGGGGCAGCTACGAGCAGTACTTC | CASSLRRGGSYEQYF
TRBJ2-3 | - | - | TRBV5-4 | TGTGCCAGCAGCTTTGGTCTAGAAATAAATACGCAGTATTTT | CASSFGLEINTQYF
TRBJ2-7 | TRBD1 | - | TRBV5-1 | TGCGCCAGCAGCCCTCCGGACAGGTCTGCGTACGAGCAGTACTTC | CASSPPDRSAYEQYF
TRBJ1-5 | TRBD1 | - | TRBV5-1 | TGCGCCAGCAGACCCGGGACAGCCGATCAGCCCCAGCATTTT | CASRPGTADQPQHF
TRBJ2-5 | TRBD2 | - | TRBV5-1 | TGCGCCAGCAGCTTGGCCGGGACTAGCGGTCCCCAAGAGACCCAGTACTTC | CASSLAGTSGPQETQYF
TRBJ2-1 | TRBD2 | - | TRBV6-1 | TGTGCCAGCAGTGAAAACCCTCTCCCACTAGCGGGGGAGAACAATGAGCAGTTCTTC | CASSENPLPLAGENNEQFF
TRBJ2-7 | - | - | TRBV5-1 | TGCGCCAGCAGCTCCACCTACATTAGCGACGAGCAGTACTTC | CASSSTYISDEQYF
TRBJ2-5 | - | - | TRBV6-5 | TGTGCCAGCAGTTACTCGAGTATGCCACAAGAGAGGACCCAGTACTTC | CASSYSSMPQERTQYF
TRBJ2-7 | - | once | TRBV5-1 | TGCGCCAGCAGCTTGGGACAACCCCACGAGCAGTACTTC | CASSLGQPHEQYF
TRBJ1-2 | - | - | TRBV11-1 | TGTGCCAGCAGCTCTTCCAGGGAACGAGGCTATGGCTACACCTTC | CASSSSRERGYGYTF
TRBJ2-1 | - | - | TRBV5-1 | TGCGCCAGCAGCTGGGGAGGCCTGAGCTCCTACAATGAGCAGTTCTTC | CASSWGGLSSYNEQFF
TRBJ1-4 | - | - | TRBV3-1/TRBV3-2 | TGTGCCAGCAGCCCACCCTTTTCCTTCCCGGGGGCACGGGATGAAAAACTGTTTTTT | CASSPPFSFPGARDEKLFF
TRBJ2-7 | TRBD1 | - | TRBV3-1/TRBV3-2 | TGTGCCAGCAGTTACAGGGGCTACGAGCAGTACTTC | CASSYRGYEQYF
TRBJ1-4 | - | - | TRBV19 | TGTGCCAGTAGTATAGAGAGGCTCAATGAAAAACTGTTTTTT | CASSIERLNEKLFF
TRBJ2-1 | - | - | TRBV2 | TGTGCCAGCGGCCACTACAATGAGCAGTTCTTC | CASGHYNEQFF
TRBJ1-1 | - | - | TRBV12-3/TRBV12-4 | TGTGCCAGCACCTTATCTAAGAACACTGAAGCTTTCTTT | CASTLSKNTEAFF
TRBJ1-1 | - | - | TRBV19 | TGTGCCAGTACCGAACGGTACACTGAAGCTTTCTTT | CASTERYTEAFF
TRBJ2-2 | - | - | TRBV2 | TGTGCCAGCATGCTGGAGGGAGGCACCGGGGAGCTGTTTTTT | CASMLEGGTGELFF
TRBJ1-6 | TRBD1 | - | TRBV9 | TGTGCCAGCAGCCCTAGGGGGGACAGGGGAGGTAATTCACCCCTCCACTTT | CASSPRGDRGGNSPLHF
TRBJ2-1 | TRBD1 | - | TRBV2 | TGTGCCAGCAGTGAAGCAGACAGGGATGAGCAGTTCTTC | CASSEADRDEQFF
TRBJ2-5 | TRBD1 | - | TRBV7-9 | TGTGCCAGCAGCTTATGGACAGGGGGTGAGACCCAGTACTTC | CASSLWTGGETQYF
TRBJ2-7 | - | - | TRBV7-6 | TGTGCCAGCAGCGCGGGGGCCTACGACTACGAGCAGTACTTC | CASSAGAYDYEQYF